Listed below are T cell receptor beta chains from one sample, sequenced in a study of shared clonotypes between healthy human individuals. Some clones are missing from TCRdb's copy, which holds only in-frame ones; the method was immunoSEQ multiplex PCR. The repertoire holds under 750,000 clones, roughly 72% seen once, with approximately 1.7% in the top ten. The source material was memory CD4+ T cells sorted from blood. The origin of the receptors is a woman between 25 and 40 years old in good health. The CDR3 runs from the conserved cysteine through the conserved F or W. The D gene is left open where the match is weak. A clone size is listed for some rows: how often the clone was seen (once, few, many), or a class if it is expanded.

.	.	TRBV6-5	TRBJ2-7	TGTGCCAGCAGTTCCCCATCCGCCGAGCAGTACTTC	CASSSPSAEQYF
.	.	TRBV5-4	TRBJ1-4	TGTGCCAGCTCTAGGGCAACTAATGAAAAACTGTTTTTT	CASSRATNEKLFF
.	.	TRBV5-1	TRBJ1-1	TGCGCCAGCAGCGTTGACCTACAGGGTACTGAAGCTTTCTTT	CASSVDLQGTEAFF
few	TRBD2	TRBV6-1	TRBJ2-2	TGTGCCAGCAGTGAACCCAGGACTAGCGGGAGGGTGAACACCGGGGAGCTGTTTTTT	CASSEPRTSGRVNTGELFF
few	.	TRBV5-1	TRBJ1-2	TGCGCCAGCACCCAAAACGGGTTACCGGACTATGGCTACACCTTC	CASTQNGLPDYGYTF
.	TRBD1	TRBV7-8	TRBJ2-7	TGTGCCAGCCGGGACAGGGGCTTCTACGAGCAGTACTTC	CASRDRGFYEQYF
.	TRBD2	TRBV19	TRBJ2-3	TGTGCCAGTAGTCGTAGCCGGGAGGGGGGCACAGATACGCAGTATTTT	CASSRSREGGTDTQYF
many	.	TRBV2	TRBJ2-4	TGTGCCACCAAACGAGAAGTAGCCAAAAACATTCAGTACTTC	CATKREVAKNIQYF
.	.	TRBV5-1	TRBJ1-4	TGCGCCAGCAGCAGGGGTAAGGGTGAAAAACTGTTTTTT	CASSRGKGEKLFF
.	TRBD2	TRBV7-3	TRBJ2-1	TGTGCCAGCAGCTTATATCTAGCGGGGTACAATGAGCAGTTCTTC	CASSLYLAGYNEQFF
few	.	TRBV15	TRBJ2-6	TGTGCCACCAGCAGGGCTACGGAGGGGGCCAACGTCCTGACTTTC	CATSRATEGANVLTF
.	.	TRBV6-6	TRBJ1-2	TGTGCCAGCAGTTACAGCAGGGCCTCCTATGGCTACACCTTC	CASSYSRASYGYTF
.	.	TRBV19	TRBJ2-7	TGTGCCAGTAGTATAGCCAAGGGGGGCTACGAGCAGTACTTC	CASSIAKGGYEQYF
.	TRBD1	TRBV10-3	TRBJ1-5	TGTGCCATCAGTCCGGGAGGAGGACAGGTTAATCAGCCCCAGCATTTT	CAISPGGGQVNQPQHF